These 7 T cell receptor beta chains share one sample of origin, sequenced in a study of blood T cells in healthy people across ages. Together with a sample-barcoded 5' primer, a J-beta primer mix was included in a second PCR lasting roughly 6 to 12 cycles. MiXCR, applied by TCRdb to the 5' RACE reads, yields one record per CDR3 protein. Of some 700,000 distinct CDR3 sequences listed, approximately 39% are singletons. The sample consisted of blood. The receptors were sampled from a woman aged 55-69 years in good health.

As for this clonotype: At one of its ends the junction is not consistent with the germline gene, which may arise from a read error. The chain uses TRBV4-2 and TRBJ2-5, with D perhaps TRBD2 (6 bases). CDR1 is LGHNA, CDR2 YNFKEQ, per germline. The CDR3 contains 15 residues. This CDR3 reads CAGSPKGWGDETQYF. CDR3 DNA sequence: TGTGCCGGCAGCCCCAAAGGGTGGGGGGACGAGACCCAGTACTTC.

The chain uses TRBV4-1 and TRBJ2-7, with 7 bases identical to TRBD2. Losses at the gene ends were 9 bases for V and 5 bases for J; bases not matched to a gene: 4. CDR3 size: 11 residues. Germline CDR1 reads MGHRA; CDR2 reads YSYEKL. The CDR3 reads CASAGAHEQYF. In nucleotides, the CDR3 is TGCGCCAGTGCGGGAGCCCACGAGCAGTACTTC.

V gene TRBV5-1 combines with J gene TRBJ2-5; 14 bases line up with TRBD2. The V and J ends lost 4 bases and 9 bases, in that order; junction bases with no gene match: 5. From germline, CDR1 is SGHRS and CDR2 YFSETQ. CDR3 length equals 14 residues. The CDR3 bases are TGCGCCAGCAGCAAGGGACTAGCGGGGGAGGCCCAGTACTTC. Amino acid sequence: CASSKGLAGEAQYF.

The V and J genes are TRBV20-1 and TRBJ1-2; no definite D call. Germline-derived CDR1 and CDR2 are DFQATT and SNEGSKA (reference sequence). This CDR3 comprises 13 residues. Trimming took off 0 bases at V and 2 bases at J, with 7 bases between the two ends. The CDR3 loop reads CSARDAVNYGYTF. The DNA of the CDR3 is TGCAGTGCTAGAGATGCGGTGAACTATGGCTACACCTTC.

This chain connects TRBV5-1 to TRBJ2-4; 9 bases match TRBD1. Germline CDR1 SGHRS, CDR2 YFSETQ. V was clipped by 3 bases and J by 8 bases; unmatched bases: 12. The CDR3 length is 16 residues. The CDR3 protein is CASSSWDRATPDIQYF. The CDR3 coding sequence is TGCGCCAGCAGCTCTTGGGACAGGGCTACGCCGGACATTCAGTACTTC. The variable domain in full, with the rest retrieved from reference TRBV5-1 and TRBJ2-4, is KAGVTQTPRYLIKTRGQQVTLSCSPISGHRSVSWYQQTPGQGLQFLFEYFSETQRNKGNFPGRFSGRQFSNSRSEMNVSTLELGDSALYLCASSSWDRATPDIQYFGAGTRLSVL.

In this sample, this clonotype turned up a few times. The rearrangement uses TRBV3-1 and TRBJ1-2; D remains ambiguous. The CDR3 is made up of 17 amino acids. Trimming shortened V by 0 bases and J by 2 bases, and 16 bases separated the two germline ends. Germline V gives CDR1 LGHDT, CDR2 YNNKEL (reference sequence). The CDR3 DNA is TGTGCCAGCAGCCAAGATAGACCGGGGAGAGACAACTATGGCTACACCTTC. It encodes CASSQDRPGRDNYGYTF. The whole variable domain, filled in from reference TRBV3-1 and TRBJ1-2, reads DTAVSQTPKYLVTQMGNDKSIKCEQNLGHDTMYWYKQDSKKFLKIMFSYNNKELIINETVPNRFSPKSPDKAHLNLHINSLELGDSAVYFCASSQDRPGRDNYGYTFGSGTRLTVV.

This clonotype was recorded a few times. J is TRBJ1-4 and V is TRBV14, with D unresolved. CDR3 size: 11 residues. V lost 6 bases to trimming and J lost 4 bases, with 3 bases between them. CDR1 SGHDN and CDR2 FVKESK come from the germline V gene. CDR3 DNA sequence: TGTGCCAGCAGTAATAATGAAAAACTGTTTTTT. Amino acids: CASSNNEKLFF.